The rows below give T cell receptor beta chains drawn from one sample of a study of Graves' ophthalmopathy and Graves' hyperthyroidism. TCRdb reprocessed the multiplex PCR reads with MiXCR, giving one entry per CDR3 protein. Among about 220,000 distinct CDR3 sequences, 20% to 25% were seen once, and the ten largest hold about 40%. Sequenced: peripheral blood. The receptor set was obtained from a woman aged 45-65 years with Graves' ophthalmopathy. The CDR3 runs from the conserved cysteine through the conserved F or W. The order of the fields is clone size, D gene, J gene, V gene, CDR3 DNA, CDR3 protein. D genes are given only for firm matches. Size values are once, few and many counts, or a class for expanded clones, and some rows have none.

many NA TRBJ2-2 TRBV3-1 TGTGCCAGCAGCCAAGAGAGGTGGACCGGGGAGCTGTTTTTT CASSQERWTGELFF
many TRBD1 TRBJ2-5 TRBV28 TGTGCCAGCAGACCACGGGACAGGGGGCGTCGGGAGACCCAGTACTTC CASRPRDRGRRETQYF
many NA TRBJ2-7 TRBV6-1 TGTGCCAGTCAGACAGGAACGGACGAGCAGTACTTC CASQTGTDEQYF
many TRBD2 TRBJ2-5 TRBV9 TGTGCCAGCAGCGTGAGCCCACTAGCGAAAGAGACCCAGTACTTC CASSVSPLAKETQYF
many NA TRBJ1-2 TRBV5-6 TGTGCCAGCAGCTTGACGGGGGACTCTAACTATGGCTACACCTTC CASSLTGDSNYGYTF
NA NA TRBJ2-3 TRBV18 TGTGCCAGCTCACCACCGACACTAGCCCCAGATACGCAGTATTTT CASSPPTLAPDTQYF
NA NA TRBJ1-2 TRBV19 TGTGCCAGTAGTTCTCCCGTAAGGGTGAACTATGGCTACAGCTTC CASSSPVRVNYGYSF
many TRBD2 TRBJ2-4 TRBV24-1 TGTGCCACCAGTGAAAAGCGGGACCCCAAAAACATTCAGTACTTC CATSEKRDPKNIQYF
many NA TRBJ1-2 TRBV19 TGTGCCAGTAGATCGTCGGCAGGCGAATATGGCTACACCTTC CASRSSAGEYGYTF
many NA TRBJ2-5 TRBV28 TGTGCCAGCAGTTTATTCAGGGATCTCCAAGAGACCCAGTACTTC CASSLFRDLQETQYF
many NA TRBJ1-1 TRBV7-2 TGTGCCAGCAGCCCCTCCGTCGGAGCTAACACTGAAGCTTTCTTT CASSPSVGANTEAFF
many NA TRBJ1-1 TRBV4-2 TGTGCCAGCAGCCAACAGGGGATTGGGGACACTGAAGCTTTCTTT CASSQQGIGDTEAFF
many TRBD1 TRBJ1-5 TRBV6-1 TGTGCCAGCGGACAGGGGAGGAACAATCAGCCCCAGCATTTT CASGQGRNNQPQHF
NA NA TRBJ2-5 TRBV20-1 TGCAGTGGCAGGGGAGGCCAAGAGACCCAGTACTTC CSGRGGQETQYF
many NA TRBJ2-2 TRBV30 TGTGCCTGGAGGACACCACTGGACACCGGGGAGCTGTTTTTT CAWRTPLDTGELFF
many TRBD2 TRBJ2-7 TRBV24-1 TGTGCCACCAGTGATCAATGGACTAGCGGGGACGAGCAGTACTTC CATSDQWTSGDEQYF
many NA TRBJ1-1 TRBV28 TGTGCCAGCGGAACGGCGAACACTGAAGCTTTCTTT CASGTANTEAFF
few NA TRBJ1-5 TRBV25-1 TGTGCCAGCAGTGGGGGCCAGACTCCAAATCAGCCCCAGCATTTT CASSGGQTPNQPQHF
many TRBD1 TRBJ2-4 TRBV27 TGTGCCAGCAGTTTCGCGGGACAGGGGGAGTTGTACTTC CASSFAGQGELYF
NA NA TRBJ2-5 TRBV7-2 TGTGCCAGCAGCTCCTGTGGGCCCCAAGAGACCCAGTACTTC CASSSCGPQETQYF
NA NA TRBJ1-1 TRBV3-1 TGTGCCAGCAGCCACCGCGCGGCAGGTTATGAAGCTTTCTTT CASSHRAAGYEAFF
many NA TRBJ2-5 TRBV4-1 TGCGCCAGCAGCCAGGTCGATACCCGGGACCGACGCCGGACCCAGTACTTC CASSQVDTRDRRRTQYF
many NA TRBJ2-7 TRBV19 TGTGCCAGTAGTCCGCAGGGACTGGCGCGGTACGAGCAGTACTTC CASSPQGLARYEQYF
few NA TRBJ1-3 TRBV19 TGTGCCAGTAGTCGCGACCATGGGTCTGGAAACACCATATATTTT CASSRDHGSGNTIYF
many NA TRBJ1-2 TRBV6-6 TGTGCCAGCAGTTCTTACGGGGATGGCTACACCTTC CASSSYGDGYTF
NA NA TRBJ2-5 TRBV2 TGTGCCAGCAGTGAGAAGCGGGTCCCCCTGGGGGAGACCCAGTACTTC CASSEKRVPLGETQYF
many TRBD2 TRBJ2-5 TRBV14 TGTGCCAGCAGCCAAGATTTAGCGGGAAAAGAGACCCAGTACTTC CASSQDLAGKETQYF
many TRBD2 TRBJ2-2 TRBV5-1 TGCGCCAGCAGCTTCGGACTAGCAAAAACGGGGGCCGGGGAGCTGTTTTTT CASSFGLAKTGAGELFF
many TRBD2 TRBJ2-2 TRBV12-3/TRBV12-4 TGTGCCAGCAGACCAACTAGCGGGAGAACCACCGGGGAGCTGTTTTTT CASRPTSGRTTGELFF
NA NA TRBJ1-1 TRBV28 TGTGCCAGCAGTTTATTTGGTCGGGGGCTGTCTTCTGAAGCTTTCTTT CASSLFGRGLSSEAFF
few NA TRBJ1-2 TRBV12-3/TRBV12-4 TGTGCCAGCAGTGCAGGGTCGGGCTACACCTTC CASSAGSGYTF
NA NA TRBJ2-7 TRBV20-1 TGCAGTGCTAGGGCCGAGAGCGACGAGCAGTACTTC CSARAESDEQYF